This TCR beta chain was recorded in a study of blood T cell repertoires in COVID-19. In the authors' workflow: Using reference gene primer amplification, nucleated cell counts were estimated. Generated by immunoSEQ multiplex PCR, the TCRdb table keeps only in-frame clones and is missing some. V, J and clone size are those of that table, while D and trimming were read from the DNA. The table records around 210,000 clones, approximately 85% of them present only once. J was trimmed by 9 bases and V by 0 bases; bases with no gene match: 9. This CDR3 region has 16 residues. Germline CDR1 and CDR2: KGHSH and LQKENI.

Specimen: peripheral blood. This chain links TRBV18 with TRBJ2-1, with 9 bases identical to TRBD2. The TCR comes from a man between 50 and 59 years old with COVID-19, enrolled during active disease. The CDR3 DNA is TGTGCCAGCTCACCACCGTCTAGCGGGGCAAAGGGTGAGCAGTTCTTC. It is translated as CASSPPSSGAKGEQFF.